These 5 T cell receptor beta chains were sequenced from one sample in a study of blood T cell repertoires in COVID-19. Profiled with immunoSEQ multiplex PCR; TCRdb holds only in-frame clones, not every one. The sample lists some 160,000 clones, roughly nine tenths seen once, with roughly 4% in the top ten. Sequencing used peripheral blood. These receptors all stem from a woman in her seventies with acute or convalescent COVID-19.

The rearrangement joins TRBV2 to TRBJ1-1, with TRBD1 matching over 11 bases. J was trimmed by 8 bases and V by 8 bases; bases with no gene match: 13. The germline V gene has CDR1 SNHLY and CDR2 FYNNEI. The CDR3 has 15 amino acids. The CDR3 DNA sequence: TGTGCCAGCTCGAGAGGGACAGGGGGTGCCGAGGAAGCTTTCTTT. This translates into CASSRGTGGAEEAFF. Using reference TRBV2 and TRBJ1-1 for the parts outside the CDR3, the full variable domain is EPEVTQTPSHQVTQMGQEVILRCVPISNHLYFYWYRQILGQKVEFLVSFYNNEISEKSEIFDDQFSVERPDGSNFTLKIRSTKLEDSAMYFCASSRGTGGAEEAFFGQGTRLTVV.

The chain links TRBV15 to TRBJ1-6; D is perhaps TRBD1 (6 bases). Deletions cut 5 bases from V and 8 bases from J, with 19 bases between. CDR3 length equals 16 residues. Germline V gives CDR1 LNHNV, CDR2 YYDKDF (reference sequence). The CDR3 nucleotides are TGTGCCACCAGCGAGGGGGTCTCGGTCGGGCATTCACCCCTCCACTTT. Translated: CATSEGVSVGHSPLHF.

CDR3 region: CASSVEVPSGKPRSHEQYF. CDR3 coding DNA: TGTGCCAGCAGCGTAGAAGTCCCTAGCGGAAAACCCAGAAGCCACGAGCAGTACTTC. The rearrangement links TRBV9 to TRBJ2-7; 7 bases are a match to TRBD2. The CDR3 runs 19 residues. V was pared by 0 bases and J by 5 bases, with 20 bases of the junction left unmatched. Germline V gene data show CDR1 as SGDLS and CDR2 as YYNGEE.

The rearrangement joins TRBV9 to TRBJ1-4; D call uncertain. The CDR3 sequence is 16 residues long. Germline CDR1 SGDLS, CDR2 YYNGEE. Deletions cut 0 bases from V and 0 bases from J, with 9 bases between. CDR3 nucleotides: TGTGCCAGCAGCGTAGGTCTCGGGGCAACTAATGAAAAACTGTTTTTT. Its translation is CASSVGLGATNEKLFF.

The chain links TRBV15 to TRBJ2-1, with TRBD2 matching 10 bases. This CDR3 is built from 16 residues. V gave up 5 bases and J gave up 7 bases; unmatched junction bases: 11. CDR1 LNHNV and CDR2 YYDKDF come from the germline V gene (reference sequence). The CDR3 is CATSPRLAGRVNEQFF. CDR3 nucleotide sequence: TGTGCCACCAGCCCTCGACTAGCGGGCAGGGTGAATGAGCAGTTCTTC.